The 13 T cell receptor beta chains given below trace back to one sample, sequenced in a study of T cell clones after liver transplantation. Repertoires were generated with immunoSEQ multiplex PCR, while TCRdb's copy carries only in-frame clones and drops some. The sample has roughly 53,000 clones, around 70% seen once. The source material was CD4+ T cells from blood, sampled at the 22-month timepoint. The receptors stem from a human patient who received a liver transplant. The graft donor may account for some of the T cells.

This sequence joins TRBV6-1 and TRBJ2-3, with 11 bases fitting TRBD1. The germline V gene encodes CDR1 MNHNS and CDR2 SASEGT. The CDR3 has 13 amino acids. V shed 7 bases, J shed 4 bases, and the junction held 1 base outside the gene matches. The CDR3 loop reads CASTDRGPDTQYF. For the CDR3, the DNA is TGTGCCAGCACGGACAGGGGGCCAGATACGCAGTATTTT.

The V gene is TRBV14, the J gene TRBJ2-3; D is unclear. The germline V and J ends were trimmed by 4 bases and 4 bases, with 6 bases remaining between them. The CDR3 totals 12 residues. Germline V gene lookup returns CDR1 SGHDN and CDR2 FVKESK. The CDR3 protein is CASSPRPDTQYF. CDR3 in DNA: TGTGCCAGCAGCCCCCGGCCAGATACGCAGTATTTT.

This clone showed up just once. The chain couples TRBV7-2 to TRBJ1-2; the D gene is possibly TRBD1 (6 bases). Germline CDR1 SGHTA, CDR2 FQGNSA. The CDR3 spans 15 residues. V was shortened by 1 base and J by 3 bases, with 12 bases between the two germline ends. CDR3 in amino acids: CASSLGGQSYYGYTF. Written as DNA, the CDR3 is TGTGCCAGCAGCTTAGGGGGACAATCCTACTATGGCTACACCTTC. Based on the CDR3 plus reference TRBV7-2 and TRBJ1-2, the full variable domain is GAGVSQSPSNKVTEKGKDVELRCDPISGHTALYWYRQSLGQGLEFLIYFQGNSAPDKSGLPSDRFSAERTGGSVSTLTIQRTQQEDSAVYLCASSLGGQSYYGYTFGSGTRLTVV.

This clone was seen only a few times. The gene calls are TRBV18 and TRBJ1-2, with D possibly being TRBD1 (5 bases). Germline V CDR1 and CDR2: KGHSH, LQKENI. V shed 0 bases and J shed 5 bases, with 16 bases lying between them. This CDR3 spans 16 amino acids. CDR3 nucleotide sequence: TGTGCCAGCTCACCACCATCGGGAAGGGGAGAGTATGGCTACACCTTC. Translated, it gives CASSPPSGRGEYGYTF.

This clone occurred a few times. This sequence joins TRBV6-6 and TRBJ2-5, with 12 bases lining up with TRBD2. Per the germline V gene, CDR1 is MNHNY and CDR2 is SVGAGI (reference sequence). This CDR3 contains 15 residues. V shed 6 bases and J 3 bases; nucleotides not matched to a gene: 5. CDR3 nucleotides: TGTGCCAGCAGAACGACTAGCGGGGGAGAAGAGACCCAGTACTTC. Translation gives CASRTTSGGEETQYF.

The chain combines TRBV5-5 with TRBJ1-2; D gene unclear. Trimming shortened V by 6 bases and J by 5 bases, and 11 bases separated the two germline ends. Germline V gene data show CDR1 as SGHKS and CDR2 as YYEKEE (reference sequence). The CDR3 has 12 amino acids. The chain's CDR3 is CASKRTDYGYTF. CDR3 nucleotide sequence: TGTGCCAGCAAAAGGACCGATTATGGCTACACCTTC. The full variable domain, rest sourced from reference TRBV5-5 and TRBJ1-2, is DAGVTQSPTHLIKTRGQQVTLRCSPISGHKSVSWYQQVLGQGPQFIFQYYEKEERGRGNFPDRFSARQFPNYSSELNVNALLLGDSALYLCASKRTDYGYTFGSGTRLTVV.

This clone turned up a few times. The chain has TRBV5-1 and TRBJ2-3, with a weak D call TRBD1 (6 bases). The CDR3 has 16 amino acids. Germline V gives CDR1 SGHRS, CDR2 YFSETQ. V was clipped by 4 bases and J by 3 bases, with 18 bases between them. The CDR3 spells CASSPHTGMETDTQYF. CDR3 in DNA: TGCGCCAGCAGCCCGCATACAGGGATGGAGACAGATACGCAGTATTTT.

This clone showed up just a few times. The V gene is TRBV4-1, the J gene TRBJ1-5; D unresolved. This CDR3 contains 17 residues. CDR1 MGHRA and CDR2 YSYEKL come from the germline V gene. Trimming removed 2 bases at V and 4 bases at J, with 18 bases between. Here the CDR3 reads CASSQHRGPRWNQPQHF. The CDR3 nucleotides are TGCGCCAGCAGCCAACACCGAGGGCCGAGGTGGAATCAGCCCCAGCATTTT.

This clone was recorded at least ten times. The chain joins TRBV7-2 to TRBJ2-6; unclear D gene. V lost 6 bases and J 1 base, leaving 4 bases between the germline ends. Germline V gene lookup returns CDR1 SGHTA and CDR2 FQGNSA. The CDR3 has 13 residues. The CDR3 coding sequence is TGTGCCAGCAGGACTTCTGGGGCCAACGTCCTGACTTTC. Translating it yields CASRTSGANVLTF.

The genes are TRBV20-1 and TRBJ2-1; D is ambiguous. This CDR3 comprises 11 residues. Germline loops: CDR1 DFQATT, CDR2 SNEGSKA (reference sequence). V was clipped by 3 bases and J by 7 bases, with 7 bases between them. The DNA for the CDR3 is TGCAGTGCTAGTCCAGCAAATGAGCAGTTCTTC. This encodes CSASPANEQFF.

The rearrangement uses TRBV5-8 and TRBJ1-3; D is uncertain. This CDR3 region has 15 residues. Between the trimmed V and J ends, which lost 3 bases and 0 bases, there was a span of 10 bases. The germline V gene has CDR1 SGHTS and CDR2 YDEGEE. In nucleotides, the CDR3 is TGTGCCAGCAGCTCCCGACATTTCTCTGGAAACACCATATATTTT. This gives the protein CASSSRHFSGNTIYF.

The rearrangement links TRBV19 to TRBJ2-1; 8 bases match TRBD2. CDR1 and CDR2 from the germline V gene are LNHDA and SQIVND (reference sequence). This CDR3 region has 13 residues. Trimming took 3 bases from V and 10 from J; bases not matched to a gene: 5. The CDR3 DNA sequence: TGTGCCAGTAGTATCGGGGGGGAAGCAGAGCAGTTCTTC. Translating gives CASSIGGEAEQFF.

This clone was counted a few times. The chain couples TRBV7-2 to TRBJ1-6; D unclear. Germline lookup yields CDR1 SGHTA and CDR2 FQGNSA. Deletions cut 5 bases from V and 10 bases from J, with 9 bases between. The CDR3 sequence is 12 residues long. The CDR3 DNA follows: TGTGCCAGCAGCCCACCCGACTCACCCCTCCACTTT. It encodes CASSPPDSPLHF.